A selection of T cell receptor beta chains follows, all from one sample in a study of breast tumors, draining lymph nodes, adjacent tissues. Via MiXCR, TCRdb re-called the multiplex PCR reads, giving one row per CDR3 protein. The sample has 47,000 or so distinct CDR3 sequences, roughly 23% seen once. The sample consisted of breast tumor tissue. The receptors stem from a female donor with breast cancer. Some clones in this sample may be carry-over from other donors' samples. CDR3s include the opening cysteine and the closing phenylalanine or tryptophan.

>TRBJ1-2|TRBV12-3/TRBV12-4
CTSRQGGHGYTF
>TRBJ2-5|TRBV5-1
CASSPDGQDQETQYF
>TRBJ1-2|TRBV7-6
CASSLVAGVDGYTF
>TRBJ2-2|TRBV20-1
CSARVPGGQGAGELFF
>TRBJ1-6|TRBV6-1
CASSIRRRNNSPLHF
>TRBJ2-7|TRBV6-5
CASSYSHTPHLYEQYF
>TRBJ2-3|TRBV6-5
CASRTSGRARDTQYF
>TRBJ2-5|TRBV6-2/TRBV6-3
CASSTPRTSGQETQYF
>TRBJ2-7|TRBV7-2
CASSLTIGTGPSYEQYF
>TRBJ1-5|TRBV6-5
CASSPTGRVAEPQHF
>TRBJ1-4|TRBV9
CASSGGGTGSEKLFF
>TRBJ1-2|TRBV10-2
CASSEMGGNGYTF
>TRBJ2-7|TRBV29-1
CSAHQGHEQYF
>TRBJ2-3|TRBV6-5
CASTDSSTDTQYF
>TRBJ2-5|TRBV20-1
CSATRTGDSETQYF
>TRBJ1-4|TRBV28
CASSLPGTGGEKLFF